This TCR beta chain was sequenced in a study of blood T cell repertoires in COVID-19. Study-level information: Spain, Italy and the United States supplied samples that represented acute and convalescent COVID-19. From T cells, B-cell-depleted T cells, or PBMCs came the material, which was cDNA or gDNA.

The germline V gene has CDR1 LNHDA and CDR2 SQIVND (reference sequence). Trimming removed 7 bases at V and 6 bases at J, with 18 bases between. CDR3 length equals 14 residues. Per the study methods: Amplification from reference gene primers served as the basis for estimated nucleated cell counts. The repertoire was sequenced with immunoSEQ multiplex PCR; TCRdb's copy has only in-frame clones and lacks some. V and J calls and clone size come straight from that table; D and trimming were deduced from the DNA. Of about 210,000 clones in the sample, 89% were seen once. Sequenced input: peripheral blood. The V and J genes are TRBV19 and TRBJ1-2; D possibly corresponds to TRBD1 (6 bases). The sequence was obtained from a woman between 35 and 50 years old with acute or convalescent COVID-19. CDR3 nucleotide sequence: TGTGCCAGTAATTCGCCCAGGGGAACGAATGGCTACACCTTC. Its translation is CASNSPRGTNGYTF.